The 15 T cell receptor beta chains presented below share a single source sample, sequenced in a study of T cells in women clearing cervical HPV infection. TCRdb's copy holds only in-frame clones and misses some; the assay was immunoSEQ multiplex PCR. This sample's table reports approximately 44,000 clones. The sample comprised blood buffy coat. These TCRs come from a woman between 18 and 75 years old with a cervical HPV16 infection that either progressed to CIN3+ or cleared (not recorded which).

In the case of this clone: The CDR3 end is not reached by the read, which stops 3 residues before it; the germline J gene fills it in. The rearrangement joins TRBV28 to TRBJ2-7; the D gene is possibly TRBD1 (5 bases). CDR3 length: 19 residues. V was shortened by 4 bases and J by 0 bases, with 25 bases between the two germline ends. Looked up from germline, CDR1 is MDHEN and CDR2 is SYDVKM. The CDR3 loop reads CASSSLVPTTKGNSYEQYF. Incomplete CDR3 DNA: TGTGCCAGCAGTTCCCTCGTACCCACAACTAAGGGGAACTCCTACGAG.

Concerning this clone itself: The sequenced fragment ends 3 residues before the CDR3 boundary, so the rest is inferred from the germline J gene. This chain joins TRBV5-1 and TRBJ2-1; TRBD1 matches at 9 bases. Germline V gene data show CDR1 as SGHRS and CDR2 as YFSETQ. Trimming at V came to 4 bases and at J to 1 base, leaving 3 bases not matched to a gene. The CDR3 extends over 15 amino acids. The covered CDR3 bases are TGCGCCAGCAGCCCGACAGGGGGTTCCTACAATGAG. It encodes CASSPTGGSYNE. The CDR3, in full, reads CASSPTGGSYNEQFF.

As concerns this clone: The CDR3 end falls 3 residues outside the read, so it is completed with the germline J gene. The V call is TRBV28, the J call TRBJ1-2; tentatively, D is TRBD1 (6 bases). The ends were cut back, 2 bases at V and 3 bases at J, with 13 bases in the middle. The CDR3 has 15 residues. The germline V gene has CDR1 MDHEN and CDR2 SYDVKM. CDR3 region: CASSLGLEGDYGYTF. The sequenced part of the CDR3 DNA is TGTGCCAGCAGTTTAGGCTTGGAGGGGGACTATGGC.

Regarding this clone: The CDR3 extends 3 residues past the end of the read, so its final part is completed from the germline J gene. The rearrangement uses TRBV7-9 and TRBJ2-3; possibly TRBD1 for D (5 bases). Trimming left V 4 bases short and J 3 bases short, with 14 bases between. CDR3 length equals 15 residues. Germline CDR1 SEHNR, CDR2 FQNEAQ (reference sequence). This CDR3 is CASSSPDGATDTQYF. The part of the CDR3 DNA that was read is TGTGCCAGCAGCTCCCCAGATGGGGCTACAGATACG.

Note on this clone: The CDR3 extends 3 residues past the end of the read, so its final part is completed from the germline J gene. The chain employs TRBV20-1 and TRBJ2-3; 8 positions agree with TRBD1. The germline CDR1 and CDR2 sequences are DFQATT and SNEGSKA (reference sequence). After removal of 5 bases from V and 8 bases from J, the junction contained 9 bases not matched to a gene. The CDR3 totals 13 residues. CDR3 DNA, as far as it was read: TGCAGTGCTTGGACAGGGAAAGAGGGTACG. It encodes CSAWTGKEGT. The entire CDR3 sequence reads CSAWTGKEGTQYF.

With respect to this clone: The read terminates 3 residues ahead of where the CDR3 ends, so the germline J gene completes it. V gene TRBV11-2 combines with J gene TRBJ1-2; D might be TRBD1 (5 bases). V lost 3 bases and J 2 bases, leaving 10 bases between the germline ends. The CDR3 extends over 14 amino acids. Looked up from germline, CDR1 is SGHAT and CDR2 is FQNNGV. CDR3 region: CASSFTGGNYGYTF. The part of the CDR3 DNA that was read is TGTGCCAGCAGCTTCACAGGAGGGAACTATGGC.

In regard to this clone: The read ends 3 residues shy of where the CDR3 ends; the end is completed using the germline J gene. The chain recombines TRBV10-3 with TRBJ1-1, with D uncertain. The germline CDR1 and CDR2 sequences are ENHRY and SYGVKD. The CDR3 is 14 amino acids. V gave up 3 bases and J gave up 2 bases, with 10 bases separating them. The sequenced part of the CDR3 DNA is TGTGCCATCAGTGACCCCCGACAAAACACTGAA. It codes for CAISDPRQNTE. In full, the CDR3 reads CAISDPRQNTEAFF.

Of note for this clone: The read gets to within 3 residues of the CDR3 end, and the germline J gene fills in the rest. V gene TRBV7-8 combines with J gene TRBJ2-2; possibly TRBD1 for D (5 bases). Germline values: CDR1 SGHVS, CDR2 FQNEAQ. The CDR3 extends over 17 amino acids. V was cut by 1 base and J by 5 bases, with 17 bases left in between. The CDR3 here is CASSLDPGKGKTGELFF. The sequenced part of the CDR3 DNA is TGTGCCAGCAGCTTAGACCCAGGGAAGGGGAAGACCGGGGAG.

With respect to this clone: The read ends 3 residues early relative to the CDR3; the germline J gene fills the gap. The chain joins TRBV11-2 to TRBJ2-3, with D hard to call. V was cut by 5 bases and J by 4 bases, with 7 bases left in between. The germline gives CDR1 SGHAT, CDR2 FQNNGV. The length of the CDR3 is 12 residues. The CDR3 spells CASSPPADTQYF. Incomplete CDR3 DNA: TGTGCCAGCAGCCCCCCCGCAGATACG.

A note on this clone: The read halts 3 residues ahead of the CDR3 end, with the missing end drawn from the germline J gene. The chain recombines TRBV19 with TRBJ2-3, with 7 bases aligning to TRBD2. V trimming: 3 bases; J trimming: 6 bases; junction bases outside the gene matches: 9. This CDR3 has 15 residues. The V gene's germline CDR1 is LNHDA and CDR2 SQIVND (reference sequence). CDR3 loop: CASSIKGRELDTQYF. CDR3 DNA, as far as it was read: TGTGCCAGTAGTATTAAGGGGAGGGAGTTGGATACG. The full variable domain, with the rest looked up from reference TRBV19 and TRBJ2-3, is DGGITQSPKYLFRKEGQNVTLSCEQNLNHDAMYWYRQDPGQGLRLIYYSQIVNDFQKGDIAEGYSVSREKKESFPLTVTSAQKNPTAFYLCASSIKGRELDTQYFGPGTRLTVL.

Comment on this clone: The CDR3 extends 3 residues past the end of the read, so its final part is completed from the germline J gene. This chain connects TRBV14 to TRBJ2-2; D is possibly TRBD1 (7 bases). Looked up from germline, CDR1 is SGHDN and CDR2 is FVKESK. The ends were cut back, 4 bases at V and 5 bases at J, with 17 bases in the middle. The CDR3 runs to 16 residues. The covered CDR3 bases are TGTGCCAGCAGCCCTCTTACGACAGGGAGGACCGGGGAG. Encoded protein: CASSPLTTGRTGE. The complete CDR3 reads CASSPLTTGRTGELFF.

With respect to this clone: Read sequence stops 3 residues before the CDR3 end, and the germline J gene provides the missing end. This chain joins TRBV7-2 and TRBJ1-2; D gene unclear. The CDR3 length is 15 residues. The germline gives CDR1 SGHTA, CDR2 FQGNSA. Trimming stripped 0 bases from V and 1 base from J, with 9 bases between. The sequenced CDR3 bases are TGTGCCAGCAGCTTAGCCGGGGAAATTAACTATGGC. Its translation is CASSLAGEINYG. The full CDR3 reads CASSLAGEINYGYTF.

Partial CDR3 DNA: TGCAGCGTTGCCGGACAGGGGACCTACGAG. Translating it yields CSVAGQGTYE. From start to end, the CDR3 is CSVAGQGTYEQYF. The genes are TRBV29-1 and TRBJ2-7, with 9 bases identical to TRBD1. From the germline J gene comes the end of the CDR3, since the read stops 3 residues before it. Germline CDR1 SQVTM, CDR2 ANQGSEA. V shed 4 bases and J 2 bases; nucleotides not matched to a gene: 3. The CDR3 has 13 amino acids.

CDR3: CASSQGYRDTDSEKLFF. The sequenced part of the CDR3 DNA is TGCGCCAGCAGCCAAGGCTACCGGGACACAGACTCAGAAAAA. The chain carries TRBV4-1 and TRBJ1-4; a weak D match, TRBD1 (6 bases). The read ends 3 residues before the CDR3 terminus; that terminus is restored from the germline J gene. The CDR3 is 17 residues long. With 1 base removed from V and 8 bases from J, the gap between germline ends came to 20 bases. Germline V lookup: CDR1 MGHRA, CDR2 YSYEKL.

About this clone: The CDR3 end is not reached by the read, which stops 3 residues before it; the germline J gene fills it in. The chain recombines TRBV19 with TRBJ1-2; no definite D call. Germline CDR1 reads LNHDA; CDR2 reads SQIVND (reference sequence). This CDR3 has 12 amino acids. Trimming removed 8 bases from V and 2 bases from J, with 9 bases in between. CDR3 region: CASGQWNYGYTF. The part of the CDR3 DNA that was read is TGTGCCAGTGGTCAGTGGAACTATGGC.